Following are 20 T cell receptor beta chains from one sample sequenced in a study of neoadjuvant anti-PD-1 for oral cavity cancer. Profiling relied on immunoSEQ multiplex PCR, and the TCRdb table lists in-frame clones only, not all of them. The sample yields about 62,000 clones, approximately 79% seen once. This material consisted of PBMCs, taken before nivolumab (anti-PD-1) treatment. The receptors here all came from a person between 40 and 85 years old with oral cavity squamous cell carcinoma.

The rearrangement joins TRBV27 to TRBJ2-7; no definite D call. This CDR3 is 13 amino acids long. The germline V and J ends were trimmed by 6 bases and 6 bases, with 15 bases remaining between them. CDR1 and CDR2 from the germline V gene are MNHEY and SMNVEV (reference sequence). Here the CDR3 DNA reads TGTGCCAGCAGCCCAAGGCGTGGTGGCGAGCAGTACTTC. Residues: CASSPRRGGEQYF.

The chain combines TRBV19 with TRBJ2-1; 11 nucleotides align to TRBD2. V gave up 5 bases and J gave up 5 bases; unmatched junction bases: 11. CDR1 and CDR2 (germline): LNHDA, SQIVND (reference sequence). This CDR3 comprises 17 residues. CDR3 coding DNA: TGTGCCAGTAGTCTCTCCCCTAGCGGGGGGCTGGACAATGAGCAGTTCTTC. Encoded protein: CASSLSPSGGLDNEQFF. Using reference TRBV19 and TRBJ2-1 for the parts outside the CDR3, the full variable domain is DGGITQSPKYLFRKEGQNVTLSCEQNLNHDAMYWYRQDPGQGLRLIYYSQIVNDFQKGDIAEGYSVSREKKESFPLTVTSAQKNPTAFYLCASSLSPSGGLDNEQFFGPGTRLTVL.

The CDR3: CASSYSLVPSYEQYF. DNA for the CDR3: TGTGCCAGCAGTTACTCCCTTGTCCCATCCTACGAGCAGTACTTC. The rearrangement uses TRBV6-5 and TRBJ2-7; D unresolved. The CDR3 covers 15 residues. Per the germline V gene, CDR1 is MNHEY and CDR2 is SVGAGI. Trimming took off 0 bases at V and 1 base at J, with 10 bases between the two ends.

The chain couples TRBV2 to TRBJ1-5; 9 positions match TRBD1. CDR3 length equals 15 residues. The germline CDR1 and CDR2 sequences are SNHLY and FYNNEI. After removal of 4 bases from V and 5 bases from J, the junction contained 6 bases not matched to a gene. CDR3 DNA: TGTGCCAGCAGTGCGCGACAGGGGGTCTATCAGCCCCAGCATTTT. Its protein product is CASSARQGVYQPQHF.

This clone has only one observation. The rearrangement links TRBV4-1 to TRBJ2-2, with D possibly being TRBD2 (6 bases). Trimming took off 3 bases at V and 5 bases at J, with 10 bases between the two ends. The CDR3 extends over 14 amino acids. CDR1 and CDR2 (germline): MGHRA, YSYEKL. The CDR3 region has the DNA TGCGCCAGCAGCCAGCGACTAGTTACCGGGGAGCTGTTTTTT. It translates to CASSQRLVTGELFF.

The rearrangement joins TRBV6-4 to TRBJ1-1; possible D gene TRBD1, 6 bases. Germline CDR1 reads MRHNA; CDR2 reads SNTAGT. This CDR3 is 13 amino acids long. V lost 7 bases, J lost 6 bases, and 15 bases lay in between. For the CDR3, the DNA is TGTGCCAGCACCGGAGACAGGATGCCTGAAGCTTTCTTT. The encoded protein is CASTGDRMPEAFF.

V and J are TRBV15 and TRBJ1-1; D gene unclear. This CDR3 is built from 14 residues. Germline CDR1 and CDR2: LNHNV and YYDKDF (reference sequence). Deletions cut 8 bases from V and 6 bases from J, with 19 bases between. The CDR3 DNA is TGTGCCACCCACACCGTAGTATCGCGTGCTGAAGCTTTCTTT. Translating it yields CATHTVVSRAEAFF.

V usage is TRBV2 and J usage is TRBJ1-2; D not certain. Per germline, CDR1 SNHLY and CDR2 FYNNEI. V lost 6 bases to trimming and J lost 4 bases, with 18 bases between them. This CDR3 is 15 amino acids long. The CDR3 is CASSADLSQFYGYTF. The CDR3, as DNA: TGTGCCAGCAGCGCGGACCTGAGCCAATTCTATGGCTACACCTTC.

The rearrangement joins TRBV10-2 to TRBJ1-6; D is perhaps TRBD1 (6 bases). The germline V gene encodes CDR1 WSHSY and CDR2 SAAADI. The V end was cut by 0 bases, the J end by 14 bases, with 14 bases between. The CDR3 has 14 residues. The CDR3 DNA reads TGCGCCAGCAGTGAGTCGACAGGTGCTTGGACCCTCCACTTT. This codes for CASSESTGAWTLHF.

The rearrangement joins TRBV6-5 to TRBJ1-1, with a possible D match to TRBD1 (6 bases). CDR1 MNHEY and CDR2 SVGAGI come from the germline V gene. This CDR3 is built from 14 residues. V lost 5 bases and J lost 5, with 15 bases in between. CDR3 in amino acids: CASSRTATKTEAFF. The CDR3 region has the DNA TGTGCCAGCAGTCGGACAGCCACGAAGACTGAAGCTTTCTTT.

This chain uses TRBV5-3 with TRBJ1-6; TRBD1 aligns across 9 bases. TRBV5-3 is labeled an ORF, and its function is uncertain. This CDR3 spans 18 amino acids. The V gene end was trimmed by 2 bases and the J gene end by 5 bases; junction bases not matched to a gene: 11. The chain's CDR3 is CARSLQGAQRDDNSPLHF. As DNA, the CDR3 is TGTGCCAGAAGCTTACAGGGGGCGCAGAGGGATGATAATTCACCCCTCCACTTT.

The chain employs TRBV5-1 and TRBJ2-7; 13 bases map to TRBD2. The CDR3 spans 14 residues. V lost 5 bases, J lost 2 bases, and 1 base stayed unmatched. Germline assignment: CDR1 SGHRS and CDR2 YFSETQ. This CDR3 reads CASSGTSGTYEQYF. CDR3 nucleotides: TGCGCCAGCAGTGGGACTAGCGGGACCTACGAGCAGTACTTC.

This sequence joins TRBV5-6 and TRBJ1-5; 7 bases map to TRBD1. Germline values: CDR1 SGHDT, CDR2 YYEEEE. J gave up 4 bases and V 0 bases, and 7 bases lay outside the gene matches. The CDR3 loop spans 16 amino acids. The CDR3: CASSLGQGGWNQPQHF. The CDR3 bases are TGTGCCAGCAGCTTGGGTCAGGGGGGTTGGAATCAGCCCCAGCATTTT.

CDR3 DNA sequence: TGTGCCAGCAGTTTATTTGGTCGGGGTGATGGCTACACCTTC. Amino acids: CASSLFGRGDGYTF. J is TRBJ1-2 and V is TRBV27; no firm D call. This CDR3 region has 14 residues. Germline lookup yields CDR1 MNHEY and CDR2 SMNVEV (reference sequence). With 1 base removed from V and 6 bases from J, the gap between germline ends came to 12 bases.

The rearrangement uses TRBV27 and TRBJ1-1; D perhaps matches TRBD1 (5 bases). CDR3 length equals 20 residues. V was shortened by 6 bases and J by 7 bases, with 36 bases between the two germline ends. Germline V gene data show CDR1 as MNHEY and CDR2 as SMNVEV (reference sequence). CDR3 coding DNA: TGTGCCAGCAGGCCAGGACAAGGGAGGGAGAGCCCAGCCAGATTAGGTGAAGCTTTCTTT. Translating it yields CASRPGQGRESPARLGEAFF.

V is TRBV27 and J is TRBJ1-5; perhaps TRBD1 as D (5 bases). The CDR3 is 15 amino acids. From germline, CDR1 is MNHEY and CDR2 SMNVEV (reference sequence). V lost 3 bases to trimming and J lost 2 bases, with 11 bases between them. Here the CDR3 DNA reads TGTGCCAGCAGTTTTGCAGGGTTGGGCAATCAGCCCCAGCATTTT. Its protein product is CASSFAGLGNQPQHF.

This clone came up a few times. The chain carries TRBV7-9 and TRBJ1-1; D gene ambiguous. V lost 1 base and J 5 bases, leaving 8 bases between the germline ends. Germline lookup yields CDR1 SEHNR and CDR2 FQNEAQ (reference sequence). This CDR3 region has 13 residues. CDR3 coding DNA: TGTGCCAGCAGCTTAGACGGCGGGACTGAAGCTTTCTTT. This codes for CASSLDGGTEAFF.

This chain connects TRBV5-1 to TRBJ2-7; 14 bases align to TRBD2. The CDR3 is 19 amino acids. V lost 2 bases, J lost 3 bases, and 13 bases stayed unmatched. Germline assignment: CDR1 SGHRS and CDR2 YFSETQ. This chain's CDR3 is CASSFFINAGTSGSYEQYF. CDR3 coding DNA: TGCGCCAGCAGCTTTTTCATTAATGCCGGGACTAGCGGGAGCTACGAGCAGTACTTC.

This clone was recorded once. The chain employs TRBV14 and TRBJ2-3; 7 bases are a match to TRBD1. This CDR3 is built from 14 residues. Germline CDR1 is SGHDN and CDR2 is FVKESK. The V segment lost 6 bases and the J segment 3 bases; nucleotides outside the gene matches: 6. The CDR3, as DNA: TGTGCCAGCAGACGACAGGGTAGTACAGATACGCAGTATTTT. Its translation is CASRRQGSTDTQYF.

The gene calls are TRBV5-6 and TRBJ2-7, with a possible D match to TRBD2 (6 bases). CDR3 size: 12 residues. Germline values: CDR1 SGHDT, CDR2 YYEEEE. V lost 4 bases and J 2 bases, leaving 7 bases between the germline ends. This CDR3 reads CASSPGAYEQYF. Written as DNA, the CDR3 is TGTGCCAGCAGCCCGGGGGCCTACGAGCAGTACTTC.